Detailed here is one TCR beta chain. Its antigen is not identified. The sample comes from a study of T cell responses to AZD1222 COVID-19 vaccine. Findings and limits, study-wide: Following two doses of AZD1222, Spike-specific TCR breadth and depth rose. A mostly white British donor set with more females was recruited, and clonal diversity was possibly underestimated. CD4 TCRs covered the whole spike, strongest at regions 160-218 and 743-854. The reported proportion of spike-specific TCRs targeting unmutated variant regions was nearly half.

V was pared by 2 bases and J by 4 bases, with 15 bases between. CDR1 is MNHEY and CDR2 is SMNVEV in the germline V gene (reference sequence). This CDR3 is 16 amino acids long. Generated by immunoSEQ multiplex PCR, the TCRdb table keeps only in-frame clones and is missing some. This sample has some 120,000 clones; 94% occur once, and the top ten carry 5.5% to 8%. This receptor was taken from an adult in good health. The sequencing here drew on peripheral blood, taken on day 0 of AZD1222 vaccination. This sequence joins TRBV27 and TRBJ2-1, with D unresolved. This chain's CDR3 is CASSLVWGILYNEQFF. In nucleotides, the CDR3 is TGTGCCAGCAGTTTAGTATGGGGAATCCTTTACAATGAGCAGTTCTTC.